One sample yielded the 28 T cell receptor beta chains listed below, sequenced in a study of blood T cell repertoires in COVID-19. Sequencing used immunoSEQ multiplex PCR; TCRdb keeps in-frame clones, though not all of them. The table lists roughly 300,000 clones, roughly 87% of them singletons. The sequencing sample was made of peripheral blood. The receptors derive from a man in his late teens or twenties with active or convalescent COVID-19.

This clone showed up just a few times. The rearrangement links TRBV5-5 to TRBJ1-2; D is unresolved. V shed 4 bases and J shed 8 bases, with 15 bases lying between them. In germline, CDR1 is SGHKS, CDR2 YYEKEE (reference sequence). CDR3 length equals 13 residues. This CDR3 is CASSPLEGLGYTF. DNA of the CDR3: TGTGCCAGCAGCCCACTCGAGGGCTTGGGCTACACCTTC.

V and J are TRBV7-9 and TRBJ1-5; the D is unclear. Germline CDR1 and CDR2: SEHNR and FQNEAQ (reference sequence). V lost 6 bases to trimming and J lost 5 bases, with 14 bases between them. The length of the CDR3 is 14 residues. CDR3 protein: CASSSWEEDQPQHF. DNA for the CDR3: TGTGCCAGCAGTTCATGGGAGGAGGATCAGCCCCAGCATTTT.

J is TRBJ2-5 and V is TRBV24-1; 8 bases align to TRBD1. The CDR3 loop spans 15 amino acids. Germline V gives CDR1 KGHDR, CDR2 SFDVKD. V dropped 3 bases and J dropped 0; count of bases not matched to a gene: 2. The CDR3 nucleotides read TGTGCCACCAGTGATCCGACAGGGGACCAAGAGACCCAGTACTTC. Residues: CATSDPTGDQETQYF.

The genes are TRBV20-1 and TRBJ2-3; the D gene is possibly TRBD1 (5 bases). Germline-derived CDR1 and CDR2 are DFQATT and SNEGSKA (reference sequence). The length of the CDR3 is 10 residues. V was pared by 5 bases and J by 5 bases, with 5 bases between. The CDR3 reads CSAGQDTQYF. CDR3 in DNA: TGCAGTGCTGGACAAGATACGCAGTATTTT.

This chain joins TRBV11-2 and TRBJ2-1; 8 bases are shared with TRBD2. J lost 7 bases, V lost 5 bases, and 10 bases had no gene match. CDR3 size: 15 residues. Germline CDR1 is SGHAT and CDR2 is FQNNGV. The CDR3 spells CASSLNRGGQNEQFF. In nucleotides, the CDR3 is TGTGCCAGCAGCCTGAATCGGGGGGGCCAAAATGAGCAGTTCTTC.

The chain joins TRBV11-3 to TRBJ2-2, with unresolved D. The CDR3 loop spans 17 amino acids. V was shortened by 0 bases and J by 0 bases, with 11 bases between the two germline ends. In germline, CDR1 is SGHNT, CDR2 YENEEA. The CDR3 reads CASSLDLVAANTGELFF. The CDR3 DNA reads TGTGCCAGCAGCTTAGATTTGGTAGCAGCGAACACCGGGGAGCTGTTTTTT.

In DNA, the CDR3 is TGTGCCAGCAGCGGACTGAGGACGGGACAGGGGGAGACCCAGTACTTC. This sequence encodes CASSGLRTGQGETQYF. V and J are TRBV6-6 and TRBJ2-5; 10 positions agree with TRBD1. The CDR3 covers 16 residues. Germline V gene data show CDR1 as MNHNY and CDR2 as SVGAGI (reference sequence). After removal of 6 bases from V and 5 bases from J, the junction contained 12 bases not matched to a gene.

The V and J genes are TRBV6-1 and TRBJ2-2; D not resolved. The CDR3 runs 16 residues. CDR1 is MNHNS, CDR2 SASEGT, per germline. Trimming cost V 2 bases and J 1 base, with 11 bases left between them. This chain's CDR3 is CASSELGSQNTGELFF. In nucleotides, the CDR3 is TGTGCCAGCAGTGAACTGGGCAGCCAGAACACCGGGGAGCTGTTTTTT.

The chain links TRBV19 to TRBJ1-1, with 11 bases lining up with TRBD1. The CDR3 is 14 amino acids. Per germline, CDR1 LNHDA and CDR2 SQIVND (reference sequence). J was trimmed by 8 bases and V by 5 bases; bases with no gene match: 7. DNA for the CDR3: TGTGCCAGTAGTCCCTGGGACAGGGGGTTAGAAGCTTTCTTT. It encodes CASSPWDRGLEAFF.

V and J are TRBV19 and TRBJ2-7, with TRBD2 as a possible D gene (5 bases). The length of the CDR3 is 15 residues. Germline CDR1 LNHDA, CDR2 SQIVND (reference sequence). The V end lost 3 bases, the J end lost 1 base, and 13 bases lay between the germline ends. CDR3 nucleotides: TGTGCCAGTAGTATTGGGTTCGGGGAGTCCTACGAGCAGTACTTC. It encodes CASSIGFGESYEQYF.

The V call is TRBV6-5, the J call TRBJ2-1; the match to TRBD1 covers 8 bases. Germline V gene sequence: CDR1 MNHEY, CDR2 SVGAGI. Trimming removed 5 bases from V and 6 bases from J; junction bases left unmatched: 3. The CDR3 is 13 amino acids. The CDR3 is CASSTDRGNEQFF. The CDR3 DNA reads as TGTGCCAGCAGTACCGACAGGGGCAATGAGCAGTTCTTC.

The chain employs TRBV27 and TRBJ2-5; no reliable D call. Between the trimmed V and J ends, which lost 3 bases and 4 bases, there was a span of 12 bases. The CDR3 is 14 residues long. Germline values: CDR1 MNHEY, CDR2 SMNVEV (reference sequence). CDR3 protein: CASSLTVAPETQYF. Written as DNA, the CDR3 is TGTGCCAGCAGTTTGACTGTTGCCCCAGAGACCCAGTACTTC.

This clone was found once. CDR3 sequence: CASSFPDSGDSDTQYF. CDR3 nucleotides: TGTGCCAGCAGCTTCCCAGATAGCGGGGACTCAGATACGCAGTATTTT. The chain carries TRBV5-4 and TRBJ2-3, with 8 bases lining up with TRBD2. Looked up from germline, CDR1 is SGHNT and CDR2 is YYREEE (reference sequence). This CDR3 has 16 amino acids. J was trimmed by 4 bases and V by 2 bases; bases with no gene match: 9.

This clone was counted once. The chain carries TRBV5-1 and TRBJ2-2, with unresolved D. Germline V gives CDR1 SGHRS, CDR2 YFSETQ. CDR3 length: 14 amino acids. V dropped 7 bases and J dropped 2 bases, with 12 bases sitting between them. The CDR3 protein is CASGLNSNTGELFF. The CDR3 DNA reads TGCGCCAGCGGATTAAATAGCAACACCGGGGAGCTGTTTTTT. Based on the CDR3 plus reference TRBV5-1 and TRBJ2-2, the full variable domain is KAGVTQTPRYLIKTRGQQVTLSCSPISGHRSVSWYQQTPGQGLQFLFEYFSETQRNKGNFPGRFSGRQFSNSRSEMNVSTLELGDSALYLCASGLNSNTGELFFGEGSRLTVL.

This sequence joins TRBV7-9 and TRBJ2-2; 7 bases fit TRBD1. The germline V gene encodes CDR1 SEHNR and CDR2 FQNEAQ (reference sequence). V gave up 5 bases and J gave up 4 bases; unmatched junction bases: 13. CDR3 length: 17 amino acids. CDR3 region: CASSPTLTGPGTGELFF. The CDR3 nucleotides are TGTGCCAGCAGCCCCACCTTGACAGGGCCCGGCACCGGGGAGCTGTTTTTT.

The chain recombines TRBV15 with TRBJ2-2; 12 bases map to TRBD2. The CDR3 loop spans 17 amino acids. J gave up 8 bases and V 0 bases, and 7 bases lay outside the gene matches. The germline gives CDR1 LNHNV, CDR2 YYDKDF (reference sequence). The DNA for the CDR3 is TGTGCCACCAGCAGAGACTCAGGACTAGCGGGGATGGGGGAGCTGTTTTTT. It translates to CATSRDSGLAGMGELFF.

The chain uses TRBV7-9 and TRBJ1-1; TRBD1 aligns across 7 bases. CDR1 SEHNR and CDR2 FQNEAQ come from the germline V gene (reference sequence). Germline trimming cut 5 bases from V and 4 bases from J; bases unmatched to any gene: 7. CDR3 length: 14 residues. This CDR3 reads CASSAPYRGTEAFF. CDR3 DNA sequence: TGTGCCAGCAGCGCCCCATACAGGGGCACTGAAGCTTTCTTT.

The chain carries TRBV4-3 and TRBJ1-2, with D possibly being TRBD1 (5 bases). CDR1 and CDR2 (germline): LGHNA, YSLEER. The CDR3 runs 14 residues. Trimming left V 1 base short and J 7 bases short, with 13 bases between. This CDR3 reads CASSQATQGGGYTF. CDR3 nucleotide sequence: TGCGCCAGCAGCCAAGCAACGCAGGGTGGTGGCTACACCTTC.

The chain links TRBV29-1 to TRBJ1-1; 8 bases are shared with TRBD1. The ends lost 6 bases at V and 2 bases at J; junction bases unmatched: 8. CDR3 size: 14 residues. CDR1 is SQVTM, CDR2 ANQGSEA, per germline. The DNA for the CDR3 is TGCAGCGTCGGCCGACAGGGGATAAACACTGAAGCTTTCTTT. This translates into CSVGRQGINTEAFF.

This chain uses TRBV5-6 with TRBJ1-2; possibly TRBD1 for D (6 bases). This CDR3 spans 13 amino acids. Germline V gives CDR1 SGHDT, CDR2 YYEEEE. Trimming took off 0 bases at V and 7 bases at J, with 10 bases between the two ends. CDR3 bases: TGTGCCAGCAGCTTGGACAGGGTCTTTGGCTACACCTTC. This translates into CASSLDRVFGYTF.

The chain couples TRBV5-1 to TRBJ2-7; D gene ambiguous. Trimming pared 0 bases from V and 0 bases from J, leaving 10 bases between. The CDR3 loop spans 15 amino acids. The germline V gene encodes CDR1 SGHRS and CDR2 YFSETQ. The CDR3 bases are TGCGCCAGCAGCTTGGGACACCCGAGCTCCTACGAGCAGTACTTC. Its protein is CASSLGHPSSYEQYF. The full variable domain, its missing parts supplied by reference TRBV5-1 and TRBJ2-7, is KAGVTQTPRYLIKTRGQQVTLSCSPISGHRSVSWYQQTPGQGLQFLFEYFSETQRNKGNFPGRFSGRQFSNSRSEMNVSTLELGDSALYLCASSLGHPSSYEQYFGPGTRLTVT.

The V gene is TRBV7-5, the J gene TRBJ2-5; no check of the table's D call, TRBD2, against the DNA was made. TRBV7-5 is assigned pseudogene status. The CDR3 is 11 amino acids. The chain's CDR3 is CARSPNRDQYF. In nucleotides, the CDR3 is TGTGCCAGAAGCCCAAATCGGGACCAGTACTTC.

The rearrangement uses TRBV10-2 and TRBJ1-5, with D possibly TRBD1 on 6 matching bases. Trimming stripped 6 bases from V and 4 bases from J, with 13 bases between. The CDR3 totals 14 residues. CDR1 is WSHSY and CDR2 is SAAADI in the germline V gene. The CDR3 nucleotides are TGCGCCAGCAGGAGGACAGCCGATAATCAGCCCCAGCATTTT. This translates into CASRRTADNQPQHF.

The chain joins TRBV7-8 to TRBJ1-1, with D possibly matching TRBD1 (6 bases). Germline V lookup: CDR1 SGHVS, CDR2 FQNEAQ. This CDR3 is 15 amino acids long. The V end lost 5 bases, the J end lost 0 bases, and 13 bases lay between the germline ends. The CDR3 DNA reads TGTGCCAGCAGCAAGGGGGGGGGCGTGAACACTGAAGCTTTCTTT. Translation gives CASSKGGGVNTEAFF.

The chain links TRBV11-2 to TRBJ2-7; tentative D call: TRBD2 (6 bases). The CDR3 runs to 17 residues. From germline, CDR1 is SGHAT and CDR2 FQNNGV. Between the trimmed V and J ends, which lost 5 bases and 2 bases, there was a span of 22 bases. CDR3 protein: CASSPMAGSPITYEQYF. CDR3 bases: TGTGCCAGCAGCCCCATGGCGGGGTCCCCCATAACCTACGAGCAGTACTTC. The full variable domain, rest sourced from reference TRBV11-2 and TRBJ2-7, is EAGVAQSPRYKIIEKRQSVAFWCNPISGHATLYWYQQILGQGPKLLIQFQNNGVVDDSQLPKDRFSAERLKGVDSTLKIQPAKLEDSAVYLCASSPMAGSPITYEQYFGPGTRLTVT.

This clone was counted once. The CDR3, as DNA: TGTGCCAGCAACTTAATTGAAGAAATCAATGAGCAGTTCTTC. Its translation is CASNLIEEINEQFF. The chain is built from TRBV2 and TRBJ2-1, with unresolved D. Germline V gene data show CDR1 as SNHLY and CDR2 as FYNNEI. This CDR3 region has 14 residues. Trimming removed 7 bases from V and 6 bases from J, with 16 bases in between.

The V gene is TRBV10-3, the J gene TRBJ1-4; 7 bases are shared with TRBD1. The CDR3 covers 14 residues. The V and J ends lost 6 bases and 7 bases, in that order; junction bases with no gene match: 8. Looked up from germline, CDR1 is ENHRY and CDR2 is SYGVKD. The CDR3 region has the DNA TGTGCCATCAGAGGGCCGGGACAGAGTGAAAAACTGTTTTTT. It codes for CAIRGPGQSEKLFF.

This clone was seen just once. The chain combines TRBV19 with TRBJ2-2; D gene unclear. CDR1 is LNHDA, CDR2 SQIVND, per germline (reference sequence). V was cut by 1 base and J by 1 base, with 10 bases left in between. The CDR3 contains 16 residues. Here the CDR3 DNA reads TGTGCCAGTAGTATAGGCAACAGACAGAACACCGGGGAGCTGTTTTTT. Translating gives CASSIGNRQNTGELFF.